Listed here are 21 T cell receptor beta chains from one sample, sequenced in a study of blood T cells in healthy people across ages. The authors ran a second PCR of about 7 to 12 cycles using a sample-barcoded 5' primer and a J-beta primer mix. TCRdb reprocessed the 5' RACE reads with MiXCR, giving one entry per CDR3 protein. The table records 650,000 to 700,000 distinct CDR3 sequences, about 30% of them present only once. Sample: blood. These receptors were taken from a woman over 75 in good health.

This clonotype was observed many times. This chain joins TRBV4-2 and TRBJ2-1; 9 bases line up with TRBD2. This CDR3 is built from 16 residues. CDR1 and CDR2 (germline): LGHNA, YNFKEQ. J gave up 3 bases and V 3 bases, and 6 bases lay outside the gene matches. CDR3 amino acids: CASSHARTSVYNEQFF. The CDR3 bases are TGTGCCAGCAGCCACGCCCGGACTAGCGTCTACAATGAGCAGTTCTTC.

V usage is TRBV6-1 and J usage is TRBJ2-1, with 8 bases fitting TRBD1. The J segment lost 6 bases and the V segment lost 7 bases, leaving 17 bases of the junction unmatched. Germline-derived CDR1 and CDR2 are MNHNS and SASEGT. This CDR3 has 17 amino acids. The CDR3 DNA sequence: TGTGCCAGCATCAGGAACCAGGACAGGGTTTCATCCAATGAGCAGTTCTTC. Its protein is CASIRNQDRVSSNEQFF.

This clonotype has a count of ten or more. This CDR3 reads CASSQDKRVGSPLHF. CDR3 nucleotides: TGTGCCAGCAGCCAAGATAAGAGGGTTGGTTCACCCCTCCACTTT. The rearrangement uses TRBV4-2 and TRBJ1-6; D is unclear. The V gene's germline CDR1 is LGHNA and CDR2 YNFKEQ. This CDR3 contains 15 residues. V lost 0 bases and J 9 bases, leaving 12 bases between the germline ends.

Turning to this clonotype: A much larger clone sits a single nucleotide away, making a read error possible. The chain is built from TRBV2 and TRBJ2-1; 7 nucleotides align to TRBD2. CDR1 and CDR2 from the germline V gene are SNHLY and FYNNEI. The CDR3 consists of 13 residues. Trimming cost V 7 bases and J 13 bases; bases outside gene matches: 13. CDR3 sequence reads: CASNRDYQETQFF. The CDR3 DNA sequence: TGTGCCAGCAACCGGGACTACCAAGAGACCCAGTTCTTC.

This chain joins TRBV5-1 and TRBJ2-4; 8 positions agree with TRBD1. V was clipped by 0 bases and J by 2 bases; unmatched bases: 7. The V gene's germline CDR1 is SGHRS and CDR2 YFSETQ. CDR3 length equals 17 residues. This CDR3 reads CASSLVRTGLTKNIQYF. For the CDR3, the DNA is TGCGCCAGCAGCTTGGTCCGGACAGGGCTAACCAAAAACATTCAGTACTTC. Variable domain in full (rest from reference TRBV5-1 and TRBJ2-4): KAGVTQTPRYLIKTRGQQVTLSCSPISGHRSVSWYQQTPGQGLQFLFEYFSETQRNKGNFPGRFSGRQFSNSRSEMNVSTLELGDSALYLCASSLVRTGLTKNIQYFGAGTRLSVL.

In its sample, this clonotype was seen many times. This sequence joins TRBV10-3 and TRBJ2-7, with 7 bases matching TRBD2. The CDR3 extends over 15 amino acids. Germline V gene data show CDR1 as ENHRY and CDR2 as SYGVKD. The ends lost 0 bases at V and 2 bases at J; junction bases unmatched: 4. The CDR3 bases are TGTGCCATCAGTGAGTCTCCTGGGGGGGCCTACGAGCAGTACTTC. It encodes CAISESPGGAYEQYF.

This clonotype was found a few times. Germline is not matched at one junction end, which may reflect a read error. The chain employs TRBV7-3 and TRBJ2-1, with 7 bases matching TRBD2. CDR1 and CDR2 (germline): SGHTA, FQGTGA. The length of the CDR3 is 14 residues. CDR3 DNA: TGTGCCGGCAGCTTCGGAGGACTAGACAATGAGCAGTTCTTC. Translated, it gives CAGSFGGLDNEQFF. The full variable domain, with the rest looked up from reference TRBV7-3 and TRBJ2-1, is GAGVSQTPSNKVTEKGKYVELRCDPISGHTALYWYRQSLGQGPEFLIYFQGTGAADDSGLPNDRFFAVRPEGSVSTLKIQRTERGDSAVYLCAGSFGGLDNEQFFGPGTRLTVL.

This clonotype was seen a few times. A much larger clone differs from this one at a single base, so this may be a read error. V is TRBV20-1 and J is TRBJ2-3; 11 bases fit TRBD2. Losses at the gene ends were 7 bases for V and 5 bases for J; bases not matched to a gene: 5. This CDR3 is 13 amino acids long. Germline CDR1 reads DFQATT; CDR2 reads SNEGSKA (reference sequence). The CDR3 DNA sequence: TGCAGTGGGGCTAGCGGGAGGAGAGATACGCAGTATTTT. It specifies CSGASGRRDTQYF.

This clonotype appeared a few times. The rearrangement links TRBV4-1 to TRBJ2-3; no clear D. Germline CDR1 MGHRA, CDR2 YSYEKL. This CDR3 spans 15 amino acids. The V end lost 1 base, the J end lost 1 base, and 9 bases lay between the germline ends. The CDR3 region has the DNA TGCGCCAGCAGCCAAGGGAATCCGGGCACAGATACGCAGTATTTT. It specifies CASSQGNPGTDTQYF.

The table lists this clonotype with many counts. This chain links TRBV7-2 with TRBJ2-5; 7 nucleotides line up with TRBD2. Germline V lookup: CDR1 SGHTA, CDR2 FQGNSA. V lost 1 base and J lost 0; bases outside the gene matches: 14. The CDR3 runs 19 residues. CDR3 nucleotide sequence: TGTGCCAGCAGCTTAGATCCCCTTGGGCGGGGGAGAAACCAAGAGACCCAGTACTTC. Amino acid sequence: CASSLDPLGRGRNQETQYF. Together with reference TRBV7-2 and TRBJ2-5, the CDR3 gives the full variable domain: GAGVSQSPSNKVTEKGKDVELRCDPISGHTALYWYRQSLGQGLEFLIYFQGNSAPDKSGLPSDRFSAERTGGSVSTLTIQRTQQEDSAVYLCASSLDPLGRGRNQETQYFGPGTRLLVL.

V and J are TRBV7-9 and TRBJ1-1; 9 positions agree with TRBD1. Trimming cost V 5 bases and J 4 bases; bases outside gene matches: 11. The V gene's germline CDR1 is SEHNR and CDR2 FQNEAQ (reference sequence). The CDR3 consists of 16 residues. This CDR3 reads CASSLENRGRGTEAFF. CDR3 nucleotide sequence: TGTGCCAGCAGCCTAGAGAACAGGGGGCGAGGCACTGAAGCTTTCTTT.

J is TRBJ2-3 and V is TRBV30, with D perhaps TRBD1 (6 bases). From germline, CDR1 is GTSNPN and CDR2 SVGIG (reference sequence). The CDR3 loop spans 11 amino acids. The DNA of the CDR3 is TGTGCTTGGGGGCGACAACATACGCAGTATTTT. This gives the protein CAWGRQHTQYF.

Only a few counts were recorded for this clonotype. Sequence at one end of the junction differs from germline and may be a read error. The CDR3 nucleotides read TGTGCCGGCAGTCCACTACGGCAACAGGGTACGGAGACCCAGTACTTC. The encoded protein is CAGSPLRQQGTETQYF. V and J are TRBV27 and TRBJ2-7; D possibly corresponds to TRBD1 (6 bases). The end of the DNA aligns better with TRBJ2-5, so the J call may be wrong. The CDR3 has 16 residues. Germline V gives CDR1 MNHEY, CDR2 SMNVEV (reference sequence).

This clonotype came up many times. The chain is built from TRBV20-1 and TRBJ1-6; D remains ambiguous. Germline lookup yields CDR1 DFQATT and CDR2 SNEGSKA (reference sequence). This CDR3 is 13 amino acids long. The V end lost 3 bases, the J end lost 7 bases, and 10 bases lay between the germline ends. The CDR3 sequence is CSASGPVNSPLHF. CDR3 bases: TGCAGTGCTAGCGGGCCCGTAAATTCACCCCTCCACTTT.

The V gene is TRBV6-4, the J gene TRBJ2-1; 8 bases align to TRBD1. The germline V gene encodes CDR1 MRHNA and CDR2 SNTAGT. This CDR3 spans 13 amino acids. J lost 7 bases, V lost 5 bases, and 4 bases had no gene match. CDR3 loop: CASSPDRENEQFF. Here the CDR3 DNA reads TGTGCCAGCAGTCCGGACAGGGAGAATGAGCAGTTCTTC.

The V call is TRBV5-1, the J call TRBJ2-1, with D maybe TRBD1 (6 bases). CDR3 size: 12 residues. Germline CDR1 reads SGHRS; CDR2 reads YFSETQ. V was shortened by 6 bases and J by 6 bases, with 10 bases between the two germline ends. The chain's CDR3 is CASTSGVNEQFF. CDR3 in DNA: TGCGCCAGCACCTCAGGGGTCAATGAGCAGTTCTTC. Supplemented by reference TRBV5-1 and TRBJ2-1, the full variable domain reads KAGVTQTPRYLIKTRGQQVTLSCSPISGHRSVSWYQQTPGQGLQFLFEYFSETQRNKGNFPGRFSGRQFSNSRSEMNVSTLELGDSALYLCASTSGVNEQFFGPGTRLTVL.

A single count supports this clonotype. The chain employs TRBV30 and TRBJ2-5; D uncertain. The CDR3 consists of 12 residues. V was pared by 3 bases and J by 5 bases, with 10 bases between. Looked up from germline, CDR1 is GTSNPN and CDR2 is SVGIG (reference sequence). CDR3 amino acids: CAWSGAYETQYF. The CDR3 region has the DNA TGTGCCTGGAGCGGAGCGTACGAGACCCAGTACTTC.

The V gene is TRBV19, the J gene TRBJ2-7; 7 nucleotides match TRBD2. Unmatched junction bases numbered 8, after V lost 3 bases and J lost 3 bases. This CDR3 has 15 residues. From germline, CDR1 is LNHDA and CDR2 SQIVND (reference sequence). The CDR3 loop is CASSMGPSGHYEQYF. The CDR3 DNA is TGTGCCAGTAGTATGGGGCCTAGCGGACACTACGAGCAGTACTTC. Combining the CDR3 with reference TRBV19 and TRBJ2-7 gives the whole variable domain DGGITQSPKYLFRKEGQNVTLSCEQNLNHDAMYWYRQDPGQGLRLIYYSQIVNDFQKGDIAEGYSVSREKKESFPLTVTSAQKNPTAFYLCASSMGPSGHYEQYFGPGTRLTVT.

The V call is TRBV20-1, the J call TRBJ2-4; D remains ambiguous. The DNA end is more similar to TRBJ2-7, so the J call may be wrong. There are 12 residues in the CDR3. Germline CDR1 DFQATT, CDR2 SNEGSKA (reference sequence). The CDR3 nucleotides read TGCAGTGCTAGGAATGACCGATACGAGCAGTACTTC. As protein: CSARNDRYEQYF.

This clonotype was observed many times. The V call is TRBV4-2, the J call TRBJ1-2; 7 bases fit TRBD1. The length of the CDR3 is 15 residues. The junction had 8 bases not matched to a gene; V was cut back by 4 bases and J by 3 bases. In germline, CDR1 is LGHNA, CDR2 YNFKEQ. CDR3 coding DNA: TGTGCCAGCAGCCTCACGACAGGGCCAGACTATGGCTACACCTTC. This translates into CASSLTTGPDYGYTF.

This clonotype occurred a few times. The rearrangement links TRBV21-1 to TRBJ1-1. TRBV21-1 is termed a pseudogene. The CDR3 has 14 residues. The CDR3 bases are TGTGCCAGCAGCAGGAGAGACATGAACACTGAAGCTTTCTTT. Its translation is CASSRRDMNTEAFF.